The entry below gives a single T cell receptor (beta chain) sequence along with its context. The sample originates from a study of blood T cell repertoires in COVID-19. Overall study context: Samples representing acute and convalescent COVID-19 were sourced from the United States, Italy and Spain. T cells, B-cell-depleted T cells, or PBMCs provided the cDNA or gDNA that served as material.

This CDR3 is 12 amino acids long. The V end was cut by 4 bases, the J end by 4 bases, with 10 bases between. In germline, CDR1 is SQVTM, CDR2 ANQGSEA. In the study's own analysis: Reference gene primers were amplified, and this amplification served to estimate nucleated cell counts. Sequencing was performed with immunoSEQ multiplex PCR; in TCRdb, only in-frame clones are kept and a portion is missing. The DNA was the basis for D and trimming; V, J and clone size are from that table. The sample gives 70,000 or so clones, around nine tenths of which show up once; roughly 1.4% is in the top ten. Input material: peripheral blood. This TCR was sampled from a human donor in a cohort sampled during active COVID-19. The rearrangement links TRBV29-1 to TRBJ1-1; D may be TRBD1 (5 bases). This chain's CDR3 is CSVVQGSTEAFF. CDR3 in DNA: TGCAGCGTTGTTCAGGGTAGCACTGAAGCTTTCTTT.